This passage covers 5 T cell receptor beta chains from one sample sequenced in a study of identical twins. TCRdb reanalysed the 5' RACE reads using MiXCR and keeps one entry per CDR3 protein. The sample has 700,000 or so distinct CDR3 sequences, 21% seen once. These data were likewise used in another study, on T cells expressing NK-cell markers.

The sequenced material came from PBMCs. The receptors were gathered from a woman younger than 35 in good health.

In this sample, this clonotype turned up once. This chain uses TRBV20-1 with TRBJ2-5, with D perhaps matching TRBD2 (6 bases). The V gene's germline CDR1 is DFQATT and CDR2 SNEGSKA (reference sequence). The CDR3 is 13 amino acids. The V end was cut by 5 bases, the J end by 7 bases, with 17 bases between. CDR3 DNA: TGCAGTGCTGGGACTGACTTGGAAGGGACCCAGTACTTC. Translated, it gives CSAGTDLEGTQYF.

This chain links TRBV29-1 with TRBJ1-4, with a possible D match to TRBD1 (6 bases). The CDR3 consists of 13 residues. Germline lookup yields CDR1 SQVTM and CDR2 ANQGSEA. V lost 3 bases, J lost 8 bases, and 13 bases lay in between. CDR3 nucleotide sequence: TGCAGCGTTGAGGACAGACCGGGAGAAAAACTGTTTTTT. Translation: CSVEDRPGEKLFF.

This clonotype was found a few times. The rearrangement uses TRBV6-5 and TRBJ1-4; 7 nucleotides agree with TRBD1. V lost 2 bases and J lost 7; bases outside the gene matches: 7. This CDR3 spans 15 amino acids. Germline V CDR1 and CDR2: MNHEY, SVGAGI. This chain's CDR3 is CASSYEQGSGEKLFF. Here the CDR3 DNA reads TGTGCCAGCAGTTACGAACAGGGGTCGGGTGAAAAACTGTTTTTT.

This clonotype was picked up a small number of times. The chain employs TRBV5-1 and TRBJ2-3; a possible D gene is TRBD2 (5 bases). V was clipped by 4 bases and J by 1 base, with 10 bases between them. Germline CDR1 SGHRS, CDR2 YFSETQ. The CDR3 contains 14 residues. The CDR3 protein is CASSIGEGTDTQYF. CDR3 coding DNA: TGCGCCAGCAGCATCGGGGAAGGCACAGATACGCAGTATTTT.

The gene calls are TRBV20-1 and TRBJ2-7, with D possibly TRBD2 on 5 matching bases. From germline, CDR1 is DFQATT and CDR2 SNEGSKA (reference sequence). The CDR3 runs to 13 residues. Trimming stripped 3 bases from V and 0 bases from J, with 9 bases between. The CDR3 region is CSASTGISYEQYF. The DNA of the CDR3 is TGCAGTGCTAGCACGGGGATCTCCTACGAGCAGTACTTC.